This TCR beta chain was found in a study of blood T cell repertoires in COVID-19. At the level of the study: Samples taken during acute and convalescent COVID-19 were collected in the United States, Italy and Spain.

Methods used by the authors: The assay estimated nucleated cells by amplifying reference gene primers. TCRdb's copy holds only in-frame clones and misses some; the assay was immunoSEQ multiplex PCR. That table supplies the V and J calls and clone size; D and trimming were determined from the DNA. There are about 220,000 clones in the sample; over 75% occur only once, and roughly 3.5% lies in the top ten. The cohort comprised adults aged 18 to 89 years residing in approximately 22 US areas. Cohorts were assigned according to the clinical history that participants reported. The CDR3 is 16 residues long. CDR1 and CDR2 from the germline V gene are SGHAT and FQNNGV. V shed 0 bases and J shed 0 bases, with 11 bases lying between them.

Sequencing was performed on PBMCs or T cells enriched from blood (not recorded which). This receptor was identified in a woman aged 55-69 years who had recovered from COVID-19. The V call is TRBV11-2, the J call TRBJ1-2, with D possibly being TRBD1 (6 bases). CDR3 sequence reads: CASSLEPQGTNYGYTF. DNA of the CDR3: TGTGCCAGCAGCTTAGAACCACAGGGAACTAACTATGGCTACACCTTC.